A selection of T cell receptor beta chains follows, all from one sample in a study of cytomegalovirus exposure and HLA in healthy donors. Data came from immunoSEQ multiplex PCR; TCRdb stores just in-frame clones and leaves some out. The sample shows about 90,000 clones, about 70% of them seen only once. Sequencing was done on a sample of PBMCs. These receptors were obtained from a man aged 25 to 40 in good health and CMV-seronegative. Both conserved end residues are part of each CDR3. The D gene is left open where the match is weak. The listing skips clone size in some rows; elsewhere it reads once, few, many or a size class.

>.|TRBD1|TRBV19|TRBJ2-6|16
TGTGCCAGTACAGGGGGCGCATGGTCTGGGGCCAACGTCCTGACTTTC
CASTGGAWSGANVLTF
>.|.|TRBV2|TRBJ1-3|15
TGTGCCAGCACCCCTCGGGGGGGAACTGGAAACACCATATATTTT
CASTPRGGTGNTIYF
>few|.|TRBV7-8|TRBJ1-1|16
TGTGCCAGCAGCTTAGATCGCTTCATGGAGGGGGGGTCAGCTTTCTTT
CASSLDRFMEGGSAFF
>.|.|TRBV30|TRBJ2-7|12
TGTGCCTGGAACGAGGGCTTGTACGAGCAGTACTTC
CAWNEGLYEQYF
>.|.|TRBV7-3|TRBJ2-7|14
TGTGCCAGCAGTAAGGAGGGGTCCTCCTACGAGCAGTACTTC
CASSKEGSSYEQYF
>.|TRBD1|TRBV10-3|TRBJ1-1|14
TGTGCCATCAGTAGGGGACAGCTGAACACTGAAGCTTTCTTT
CAISRGQLNTEAFF
>.|TRBD2|TRBV5-4|TRBJ2-1|15
TGTGCCAGCAGCTTGGCGGGGGGACCGGTAGATGAGCAGTTCTTC
CASSLAGGPVDEQFF
>few|.|TRBV25-1|TRBJ2-1|15
TGTGCCAGCAGCACGGAGCGACTTACCTACAATGAGCAGTTCTTC
CASSTERLTYNEQFF
>.|.|TRBV30|TRBJ2-2|14
TGTGCCTGGAGAGCGGGCCAATTATACGGGGAGCTGTTTTTT
CAWRAGQLYGELFF
>.|.|TRBV25-1|TRBJ2-7|12
TGTGCCAGCATCCCCGGAACAGGAGAGCAGTACTTC
CASIPGTGEQYF
>.|TRBD1|TRBV5-1|TRBJ1-4|17
TGCGCCAGCAGCCTCGGGACAGCCTTTGCAACTAATGAAAAACTGTTTTTT
CASSLGTAFATNEKLFF
>many|.|TRBV4-1|TRBJ2-3|18
TGCGCCAGCAGCCCAGGTTGGTTACGGGGGGCTAGCACAGATACGCAGTATTTT
CASSPGWLRGASTDTQYF
>.|.|TRBV5-1|TRBJ1-1|14
TGCGCCAGCAGTCTCAGACTTGCGGACACTGAAGCTTTCTTT
CASSLRLADTEAFF
>.|TRBD1|TRBV5-6|TRBJ1-1|15
TGTGCCAGCAGCCTCGGCGGACAGGGATGGACTGAAGCTTTCTTT
CASSLGGQGWTEAFF
>.|TRBD2|TRBV10-2|TRBJ2-2|18
TGCGCCAGCACACAAATGGGGACTAGCGGGACGAACACCGGGGAGCTGTTTTTT
CASTQMGTSGTNTGELFF
>.|TRBD2|TRBV5-1|TRBJ2-3|16
TGCGCCAGCAGCTTGCCCGGACTAGCGGGCACAGATACGCAGTATTTT
CASSLPGLAGTDTQYF
>.|TRBD1|TRBV9|TRBJ1-2|13
TGTGCCAGCAGAGCACAGGGGACCTATGGCTACACCTTC
CASRAQGTYGYTF
>.|.|TRBV6-5|TRBJ2-7|16
TGTGCCAGCAGTTACTCAGCGTTAGACAGACCCTACGAGCAGTACTTC
CASSYSALDRPYEQYF
>.|.|TRBV4-3|TRBJ2-4|14
TGCGCCAGCAGCCAAGCGCGGGGTGGGAACATTCAGTACTTC
CASSQARGGNIQYF
>once|.|TRBV28|TRBJ2-1|15
TGTGCCAGCCGCGAGCCGGGACTTCAATTGTATGAGCAGTTCTTC
CASREPGLQLYEQFF
>.|TRBD2|TRBV9|TRBJ2-2|16
TGTGCCAGCAGCGTGGGACTAGCGGGAGGGTCCGGGGAGCTGTTTTTT
CASSVGLAGGSGELFF
>.|.|TRBV14|TRBJ2-3|16
TGTGCCAGCAGCCCTCACAGGGTACATTTGACAGATACGCAGTATTTT
CASSPHRVHLTDTQYF
>.|.|TRBV7-2|TRBJ2-4|15
TGTGCCAGCAGCGACCAAACGACAGTTAAAAACATTCAGTACTTC
CASSDQTTVKNIQYF
>few|.|TRBV4-3|TRBJ2-3|13
TGCGCCAGCAGCCCTAGGGAGACAGATACGCAGTATTTT
CASSPRETDTQYF
>few|TRBD2|TRBV5-6|TRBJ2-1|15
TGTGCCAGCAGCCCGGGACTAGCCCCCTACAATGAGCAGTTCTTC
CASSPGLAPYNEQFF
>.|.|TRBV10-3|TRBJ1-1|13
TGTGCCATCAGAGTCGGTATGAACACTGAAGCTTTCTTT
CAIRVGMNTEAFF
>few|.|TRBV30|TRBJ1-1|13
TGTGCCTGGAGTCGGGACTTTGGCGCTGAAGCTTTCTTT
CAWSRDFGAEAFF
>.|TRBD2|TRBV5-6|TRBJ2-2|16
TGTGCCAGCAGCTCCCGGACTAGCGGGAGGCGCGGGGAGCTGTTTTTT
CASSSRTSGRRGELFF
>.|TRBD1|TRBV2|TRBJ1-1|15
TGTGCCAGCAGTGAAGGACAGGGGATGAACACTGAAGCTTTCTTT
CASSEGQGMNTEAFF
>.|TRBD1|TRBV4-1|TRBJ1-2|15
TGCGCCAGCAGCCAAAACCGGGACAGGTCCTATGGCTACACCTTC
CASSQNRDRSYGYTF
>.|.|TRBV19|TRBJ1-1|11
TGTGCCAGTAGTGGGCTACGTGAAGCTTTCTTT
CASSGLREAFF
>few|TRBD1|TRBV2|TRBJ1-2|15
TGTGCCAGCAGGCCGGGGACAGGGGGCAACTATGGCTACACCTTC
CASRPGTGGNYGYTF
>once|TRBD2|TRBV29-1|TRBJ2-7|15
TGCAGCGTTCAGGGGACTAGCGGGGCCCCCTACGAGCAGTACTTC
CSVQGTSGAPYEQYF
>once|.|TRBV7-8|TRBJ2-3|16
TGTGCCAGCAGCTTATTGGCGGGTACTAGCACAGATACGCAGTATTTT
CASSLLAGTSTDTQYF
>few|.|TRBV19|TRBJ2-6|15
TGTGCCAGTAGTCCACACATCTCTGGGGCCAACGTCCTGACTTTC
CASSPHISGANVLTF
>.|.|TRBV27|TRBJ1-2|13
TGTGCCAGCAGTACGAAAGTTGAGGATGGCTACACCTTC
CASSTKVEDGYTF
>many|TRBD1|TRBV5-6|TRBJ2-7|14
TGTGCCAGCAGCTGGGGGACAGGGGCCTACGAGCAGTACTTC
CASSWGTGAYEQYF
>.|.|TRBV7-8|TRBJ1-4|16
TGTGCCAGCAGCTTAGTTCCGCAACAGACCGATGAAAAACTGTTTTTT
CASSLVPQQTDEKLFF
>.|TRBD1|TRBV7-9|TRBJ1-1|18
TGTGCCAGCAGCTTAGCCCCGACAGGGGGCATTGGGAACACTGAAGCTTTCTTT
CASSLAPTGGIGNTEAFF
>.|TRBD2|TRBV27|TRBJ2-2|15
TGTGCCAGCCGACCGGGACTAGCTCCAACCGGGGAGCTGTTTTTT
CASRPGLAPTGELFF
>.|.|TRBV5-1|TRBJ1-1|16
TGCGCCAGCAGCTGGCGGGGAGGGGAAGCGAACACTGAAGCTTTCTTT
CASSWRGGEANTEAFF
>few|TRBD2|TRBV29-1|TRBJ2-1|14
TGCAGCGTTCTAGCGGGAGTTACCTACAATGAGCAGTTCTTC
CSVLAGVTYNEQFF
>.|TRBD1|TRBV27|TRBJ2-7|15
TGTGCCAGCAGTTTGGGGGACAGGGGGCATTACGAGCAGTACTTC
CASSLGDRGHYEQYF
>few|.|TRBV28|TRBJ1-3|11
TGTGCCAGCAGCCTAGGAAACACCATATATTTT
CASSLGNTIYF
>.|TRBD2|TRBV15|TRBJ2-7|15
TGTGCCACCAGCAGCGGACTAGCGGGAGTTGGCGAGCAGTACTTC
CATSSGLAGVGEQYF
>few|TRBD1|TRBV6-5|TRBJ1-4|12
TGTGCCAGCACCTCCTGGACAGGAGATAGTTTTTTT
CASTSWTGDSFF
>.|.|TRBV11-2|TRBJ1-1|14
TGTGCCAGCAGCTTATTAGCGGAGGTGACTGAAGCTTTCTTT
CASSLLAEVTEAFF
>.|TRBD1|TRBV30|TRBJ2-7|14
TGTGCCTGGAGTGGACAGGGGGGAATAAGCGAGCAGTACTTC
CAWSGQGGISEQYF
>.|.|TRBV28|TRBJ2-7|15
TGTGCCAGCAGTTACCAGGGATCTAGCTCCTACGAGCAGTACTTC
CASSYQGSSSYEQYF
>.|TRBD1|TRBV19|TRBJ2-3|17
TGTGCCAGTAGTATAGACCTGGACAGGGCTAGCACAGATACGCAGTATTTT
CASSIDLDRASTDTQYF
>.|TRBD1|TRBV6-1|TRBJ1-1|14
TGTGCCAGCAGAGCGAGACAGGGGTACACTGAAGCTTTCTTT
CASRARQGYTEAFF
>few|TRBD2|TRBV4-2|TRBJ2-1|17
TGTGCCAGCAGCCAAGATAGTGCCGGGACTAGCGGCAATGAGCAGTTCTTC
CASSQDSAGTSGNEQFF
>few|TRBD1|TRBV27|TRBJ2-7|13
TGTGCCAGCAGTTTGACAGGGACCTACGAGCAGTACTTC
CASSLTGTYEQYF
>.|TRBD1|TRBV6-1|TRBJ1-2|15
TGTGCCAGCAGGGGCCCGGGACAGCACCTTAGGGCTTGCACCTTC
CASRGPGQHLRACTF
>.|.|TRBV10-1|TRBJ2-1|14
TGCGCCAGCAGTGTTAGCGGTTCCTACAATGAGCAGTTCTTC
CASSVSGSYNEQFF
>.|.|TRBV28|TRBJ2-7|13
TGTGCCAGCAGTTTGGCGGGGATCGACGAGCAGTACTTC
CASSLAGIDEQYF
>.|TRBD1|TRBV28|TRBJ1-3|14
TGTGCCAGCAGTACTCCGGACAGGGGAAACACCATATATTTT
CASSTPDRGNTIYF